This T cell receptor beta chain emerged from a study of T-cell memory formation after mild COVID-19. General study findings and limits: Some clones that responded turned up in pre-infection memory, which suggests that cross-reactive memory joined in. Clones which contracted sat mainly in CM and EM if CD4+, and in EMRA if CD8+. Nothing showed for sure that second-wave clones peaking on day 37 were SARS-CoV-2 specific.

Trimming cost V 4 bases and J 2 bases, with 17 bases left between them. The CDR3 spans 16 residues. Only a few counts were recorded for this clonotype. Its target is unknown. The TCR alpha and TCR beta cDNA libraries, bearing sample barcodes and UMIs, were generated by 5'RACE using constant-segment primers. A single record per CDR3 protein comes from TCRdb applying MiXCR to the 5' RACE reads. The sample yields 560,000 or so distinct CDR3 sequences, 15% to 20% seen once. The V call is TRBV12-3 or TRBV12-4, the J call TRBJ1-2; weak D call: TRBD1 (5 bases). Sequencing used PBMCs or a T cell subset sorted from them (not recorded which). The clonotype comes from an adult woman who had mild COVID-19 (a few samples of this study predate the infection). Cell type and time point are not known. CDR3 sequence (DNA): TGTGCCAGCAGTTCGTCCGGGACCGCGGGAAACTATGGCTACACCTTC. This codes for CASSSSGTAGNYGYTF.